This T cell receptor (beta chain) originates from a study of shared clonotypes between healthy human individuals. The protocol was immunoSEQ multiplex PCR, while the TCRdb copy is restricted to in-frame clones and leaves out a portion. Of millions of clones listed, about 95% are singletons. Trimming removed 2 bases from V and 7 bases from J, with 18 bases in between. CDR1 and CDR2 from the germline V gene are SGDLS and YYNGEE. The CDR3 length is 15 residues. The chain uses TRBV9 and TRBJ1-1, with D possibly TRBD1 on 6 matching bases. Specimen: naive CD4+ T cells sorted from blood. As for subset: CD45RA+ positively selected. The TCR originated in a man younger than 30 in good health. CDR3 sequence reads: CASSVSDSPIVEAFF. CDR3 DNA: TGTGCCAGCAGCGTCTCGGACAGCCCAATTGTTGAAGCTTTCTTT. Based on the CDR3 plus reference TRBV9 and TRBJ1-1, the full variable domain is DSGVTQTPKHLITATGQRVTLRCSPRSGDLSVYWYQQSLDQGLQFLIQYYNGEERAKGNILERFSAQQFPDLHSELNLSSLELGDSALYFCASSVSDSPIVEAFFGQGTRLTVV.